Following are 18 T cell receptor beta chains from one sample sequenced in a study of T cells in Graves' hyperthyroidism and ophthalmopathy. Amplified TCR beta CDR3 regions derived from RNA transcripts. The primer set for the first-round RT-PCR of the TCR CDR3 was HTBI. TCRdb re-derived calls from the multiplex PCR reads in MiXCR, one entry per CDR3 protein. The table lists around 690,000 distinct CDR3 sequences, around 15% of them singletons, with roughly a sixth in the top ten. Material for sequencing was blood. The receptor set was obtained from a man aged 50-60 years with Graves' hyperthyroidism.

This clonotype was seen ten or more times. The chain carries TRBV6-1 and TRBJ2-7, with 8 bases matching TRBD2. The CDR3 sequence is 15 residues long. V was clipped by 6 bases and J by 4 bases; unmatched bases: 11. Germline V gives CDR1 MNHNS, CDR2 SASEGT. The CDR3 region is CASREGPAGVYEQYF. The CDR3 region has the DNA TGTGCCAGCAGAGAGGGTCCAGCGGGAGTATACGAGCAGTACTTC.

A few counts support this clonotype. The CDR3 DNA sequence: TGTGCCAGCAGTAGCCCGGGGAACTACGAGCAGTACTTC. This encodes CASSSPGNYEQYF. The V gene is TRBV12-3 or TRBV12-4, the J gene TRBJ2-7; a weak D match, TRBD2 (5 bases). The CDR3 runs 13 residues. Trimming removed 5 bases from V and 3 bases from J, with 11 bases in between.

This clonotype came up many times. The CDR3 loop reads CASSRNYAHNTEAFF. The CDR3 nucleotides are TGTGCCAGCAGCCGAAACTATGCACATAACACTGAAGCTTTCTTT. The genes are TRBV12-3 or TRBV12-4 and TRBJ1-1; D not certain. Deletions cut 6 bases from V and 2 bases from J, with 16 bases between. The CDR3 runs to 15 residues.

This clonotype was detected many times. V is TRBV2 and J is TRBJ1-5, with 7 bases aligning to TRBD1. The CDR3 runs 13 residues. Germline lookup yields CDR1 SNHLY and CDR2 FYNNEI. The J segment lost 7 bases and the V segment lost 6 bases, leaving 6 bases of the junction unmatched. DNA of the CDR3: TGTGCCAGCAGAGACAGGGATTGGCAGCCCCAGCATTTT. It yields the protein CASRDRDWQPQHF. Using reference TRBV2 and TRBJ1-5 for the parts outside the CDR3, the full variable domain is EPEVTQTPSHQVTQMGQEVILRCVPISNHLYFYWYRQILGQKVEFLVSFYNNEISEKSEIFDDQFSVERPDGSNFTLKIRSTKLEDSAMYFCASRDRDWQPQHFGDGTRLSIL.

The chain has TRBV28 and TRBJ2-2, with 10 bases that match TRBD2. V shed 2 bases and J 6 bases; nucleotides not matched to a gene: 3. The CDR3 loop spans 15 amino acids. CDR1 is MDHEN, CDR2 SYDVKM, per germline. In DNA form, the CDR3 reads TGTGCCAGCAGTTTACCTAGCGGGAGAGCCGGGGAGCTGTTTTTT. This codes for CASSLPSGRAGELFF.

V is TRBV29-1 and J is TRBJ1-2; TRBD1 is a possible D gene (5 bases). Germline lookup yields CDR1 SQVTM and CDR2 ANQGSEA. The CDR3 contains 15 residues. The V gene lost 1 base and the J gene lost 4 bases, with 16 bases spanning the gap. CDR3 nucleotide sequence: TGCAGCGTTGAAGGGGGTGGGGGAGGTATCTATGGCTACACCTTC. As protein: CSVEGGGGGIYGYTF.

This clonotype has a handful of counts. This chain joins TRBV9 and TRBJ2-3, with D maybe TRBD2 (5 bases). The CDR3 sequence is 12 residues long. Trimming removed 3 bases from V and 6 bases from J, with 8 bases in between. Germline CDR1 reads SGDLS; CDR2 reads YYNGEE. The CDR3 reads CASSDGGDTQYF. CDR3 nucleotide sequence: TGTGCCAGCAGCGACGGAGGTGATACGCAGTATTTT.

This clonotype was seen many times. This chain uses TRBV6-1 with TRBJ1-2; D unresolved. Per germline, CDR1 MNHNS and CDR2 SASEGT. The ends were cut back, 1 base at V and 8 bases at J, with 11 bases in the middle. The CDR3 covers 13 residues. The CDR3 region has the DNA TGTGCCAGCAGTGAAGAAAGGAATCGAGGCTACACCTTC. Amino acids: CASSEERNRGYTF.

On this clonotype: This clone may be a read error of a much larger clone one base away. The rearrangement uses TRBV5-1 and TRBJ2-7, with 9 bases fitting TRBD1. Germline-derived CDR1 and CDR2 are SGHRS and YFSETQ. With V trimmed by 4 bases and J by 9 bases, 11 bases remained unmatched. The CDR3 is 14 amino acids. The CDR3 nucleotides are TGCGCCAGCAGCCCCCGGGACAGGGTGGAAGGGCAGTACTTC. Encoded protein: CASSPRDRVEGQYF.

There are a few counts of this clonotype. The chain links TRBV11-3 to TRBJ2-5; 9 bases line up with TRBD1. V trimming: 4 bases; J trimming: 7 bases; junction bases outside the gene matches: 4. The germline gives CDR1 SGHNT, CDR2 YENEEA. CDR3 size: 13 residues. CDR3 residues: CASSSTGGVTQYF. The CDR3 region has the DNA TGTGCCAGCAGCTCGACAGGGGGAGTGACCCAGTACTTC.

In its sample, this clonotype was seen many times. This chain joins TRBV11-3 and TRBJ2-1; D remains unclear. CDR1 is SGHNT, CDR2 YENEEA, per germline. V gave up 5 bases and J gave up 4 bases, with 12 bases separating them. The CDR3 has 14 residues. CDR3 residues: CASSPMDQYNEQFF. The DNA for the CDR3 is TGTGCCAGCAGCCCTATGGACCAATACAATGAGCAGTTCTTC.

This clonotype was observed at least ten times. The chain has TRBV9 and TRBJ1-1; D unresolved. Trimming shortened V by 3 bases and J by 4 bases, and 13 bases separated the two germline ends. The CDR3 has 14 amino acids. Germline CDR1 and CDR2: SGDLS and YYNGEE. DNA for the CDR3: TGTGCCAGCAGCGCACATCCGGAACTCACTGAAGCTTTCTTT. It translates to CASSAHPELTEAFF.

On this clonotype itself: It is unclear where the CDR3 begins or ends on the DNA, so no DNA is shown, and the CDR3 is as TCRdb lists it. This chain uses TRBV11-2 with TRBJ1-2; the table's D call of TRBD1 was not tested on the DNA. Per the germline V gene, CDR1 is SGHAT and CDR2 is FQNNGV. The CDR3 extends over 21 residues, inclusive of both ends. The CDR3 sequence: CASSFYICSARRVQGAAGYTF.

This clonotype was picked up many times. DNA of the CDR3: TGTGCCAGCACCCCAGGGGCAAGCGAAAAACTGTTTTTT. This codes for CASTPGASEKLFF. The gene calls are TRBV2 and TRBJ1-4; D is possibly TRBD1 (6 bases). The CDR3 is made up of 13 amino acids. Germline V gene sequence: CDR1 SNHLY, CDR2 FYNNEI. The ends were cut back, 7 bases at V and 8 bases at J, with 14 bases in the middle.

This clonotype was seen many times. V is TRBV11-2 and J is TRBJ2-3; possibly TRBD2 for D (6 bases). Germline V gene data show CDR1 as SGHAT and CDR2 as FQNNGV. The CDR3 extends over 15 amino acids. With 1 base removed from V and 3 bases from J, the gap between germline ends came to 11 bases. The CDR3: CASSLAPLATDTQYF. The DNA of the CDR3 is TGTGCCAGCAGCTTAGCCCCTCTAGCGACAGATACGCAGTATTTT.

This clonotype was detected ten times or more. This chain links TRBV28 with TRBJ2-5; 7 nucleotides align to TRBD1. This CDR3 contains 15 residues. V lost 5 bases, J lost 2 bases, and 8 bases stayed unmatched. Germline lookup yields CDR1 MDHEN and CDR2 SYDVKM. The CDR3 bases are TGTGCCAGCAGTCTAACCGGGACAGTTCAAGAGACCCAGTACTTC. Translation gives CASSLTGTVQETQYF.

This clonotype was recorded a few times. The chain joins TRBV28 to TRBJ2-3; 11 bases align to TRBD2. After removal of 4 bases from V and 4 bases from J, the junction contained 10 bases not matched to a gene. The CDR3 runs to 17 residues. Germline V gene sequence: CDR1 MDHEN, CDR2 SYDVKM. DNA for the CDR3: TGTGCCAGCAGTTCACTTCGACTAGCGGGGTTCCCAGATACGCAGTATTTT. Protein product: CASSSLRLAGFPDTQYF.

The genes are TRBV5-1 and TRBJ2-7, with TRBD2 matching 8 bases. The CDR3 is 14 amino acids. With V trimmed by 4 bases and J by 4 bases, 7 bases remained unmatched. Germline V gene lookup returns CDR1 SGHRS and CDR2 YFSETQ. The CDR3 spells CASSGGTRVYEQYF. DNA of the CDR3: TGCGCCAGCAGCGGCGGGACTAGGGTTTACGAGCAGTACTTC.